This TCR beta chain was recovered during a study of blood T cell repertoires in COVID-19. Data came from immunoSEQ multiplex PCR; TCRdb stores just in-frame clones and leaves some out. The data show tens of thousands of clones, roughly 90% seen once. Sequencing was carried out using peripheral blood. The sequence came from a human donor in a cohort sampled during active COVID-19.

The CDR3 loop is CATVEQGLTSGSQETQYF. DNA for the CDR3: TGTGCCACCGTGGAACAGGGGCTAACTAGCGGGAGCCAAGAGACCCAGTACTTC. The chain joins TRBV24-1 to TRBJ2-5, with TRBD2 identical over 11 bases. The CDR3 extends over 18 amino acids. V gave up 9 bases and J gave up 1 base; unmatched junction bases: 15. Germline V gene data show CDR1 as KGHDR and CDR2 as SFDVKD.